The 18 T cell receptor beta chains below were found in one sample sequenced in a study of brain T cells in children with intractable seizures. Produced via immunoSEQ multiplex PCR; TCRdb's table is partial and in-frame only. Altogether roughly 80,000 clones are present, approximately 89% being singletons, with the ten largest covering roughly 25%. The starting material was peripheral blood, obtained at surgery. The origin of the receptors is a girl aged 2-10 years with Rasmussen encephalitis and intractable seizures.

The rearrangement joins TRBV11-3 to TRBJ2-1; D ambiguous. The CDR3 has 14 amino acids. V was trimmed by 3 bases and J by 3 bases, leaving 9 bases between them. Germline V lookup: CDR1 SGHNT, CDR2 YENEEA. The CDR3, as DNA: TGTGCCAGCAGCTTCTCGGATAGCTACAATGAGCAGTTCTTC. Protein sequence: CASSFSDSYNEQFF.

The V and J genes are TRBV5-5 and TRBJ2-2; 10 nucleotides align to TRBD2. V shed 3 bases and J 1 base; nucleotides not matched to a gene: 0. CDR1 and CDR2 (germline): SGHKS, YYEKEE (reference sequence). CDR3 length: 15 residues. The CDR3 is CASSSSGGNTGELFF. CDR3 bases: TGTGCCAGCAGCTCTAGCGGGGGGAACACCGGGGAGCTGTTTTTT.

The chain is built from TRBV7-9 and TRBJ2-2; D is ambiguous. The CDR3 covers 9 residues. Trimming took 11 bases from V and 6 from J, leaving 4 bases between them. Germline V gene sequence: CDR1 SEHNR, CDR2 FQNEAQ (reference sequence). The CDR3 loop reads CACSGELFF. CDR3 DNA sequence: TGTGCCTGCTCCGGGGAGCTGTTTTTT.

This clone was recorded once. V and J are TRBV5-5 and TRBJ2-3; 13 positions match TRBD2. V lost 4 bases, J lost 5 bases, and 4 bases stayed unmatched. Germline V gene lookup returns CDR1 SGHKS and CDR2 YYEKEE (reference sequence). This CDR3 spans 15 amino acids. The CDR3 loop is CASSVLAGGVDTQYF. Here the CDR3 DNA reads TGTGCCAGCAGCGTACTAGCGGGAGGGGTAGATACGCAGTATTTT.

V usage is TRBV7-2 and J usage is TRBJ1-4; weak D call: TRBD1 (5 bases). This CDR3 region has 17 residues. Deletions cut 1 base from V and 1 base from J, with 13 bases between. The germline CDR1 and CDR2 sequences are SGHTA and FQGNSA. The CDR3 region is CASSLVGQGRTNEKLFF. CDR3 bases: TGTGCCAGCAGCTTAGTTGGGCAGGGTCGAACTAATGAAAAACTGTTTTTT.

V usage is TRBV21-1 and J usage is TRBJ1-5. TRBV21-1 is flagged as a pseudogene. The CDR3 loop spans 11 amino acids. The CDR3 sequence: CASSCPQPQHF. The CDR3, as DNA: TGTGCCAGCAGTTGTCCCCAGCCCCAGCATTTT.

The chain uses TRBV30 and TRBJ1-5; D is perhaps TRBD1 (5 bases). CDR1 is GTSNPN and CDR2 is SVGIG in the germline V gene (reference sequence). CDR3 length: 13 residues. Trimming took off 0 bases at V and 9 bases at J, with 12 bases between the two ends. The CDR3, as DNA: TGTGCCTGGAGTGTACTGGACGGGGGGCCCCAGCATTTT. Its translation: CAWSVLDGGPQHF.

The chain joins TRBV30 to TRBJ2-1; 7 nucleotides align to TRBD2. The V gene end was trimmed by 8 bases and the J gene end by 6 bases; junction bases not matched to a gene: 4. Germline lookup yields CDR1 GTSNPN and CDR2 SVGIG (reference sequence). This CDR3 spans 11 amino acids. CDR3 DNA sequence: TGTGCCAGGGAGGGGTTCAATGAGCAGTTCTTC. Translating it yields CAREGFNEQFF.

CDR3 nucleotides: TGTGCCAGCAGGCAAACAGGGCCCGTTAGGAGTGGCTACACCTTC. The encoded protein is CASRQTGPVRSGYTF. This chain connects TRBV7-2 to TRBJ1-2, with D possibly being TRBD1 (6 bases). V gave up 6 bases and J gave up 7 bases, with 21 bases separating them. The CDR3 extends over 15 amino acids. Germline V gene lookup returns CDR1 SGHTA and CDR2 FQGNSA.

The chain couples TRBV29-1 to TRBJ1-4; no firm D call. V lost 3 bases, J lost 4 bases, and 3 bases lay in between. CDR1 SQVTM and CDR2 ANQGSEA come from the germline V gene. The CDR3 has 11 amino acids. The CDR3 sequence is CSVDRNEKLFF. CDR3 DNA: TGCAGCGTTGACCGTAATGAAAAACTGTTTTTT.

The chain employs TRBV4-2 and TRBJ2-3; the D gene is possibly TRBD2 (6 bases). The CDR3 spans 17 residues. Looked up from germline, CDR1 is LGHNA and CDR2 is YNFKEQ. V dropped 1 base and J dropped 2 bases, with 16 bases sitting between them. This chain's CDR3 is CASSQARDSYDTDTQYF. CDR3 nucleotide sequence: TGTGCCAGCAGCCAAGCCCGGGACTCATACGACACAGATACGCAGTATTTT.

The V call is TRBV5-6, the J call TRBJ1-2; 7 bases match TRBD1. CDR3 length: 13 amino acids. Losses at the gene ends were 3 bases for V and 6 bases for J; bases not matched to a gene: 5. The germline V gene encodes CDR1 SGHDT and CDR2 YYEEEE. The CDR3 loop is CASSWDRGNGYTF. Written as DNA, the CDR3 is TGTGCCAGCAGCTGGGACAGAGGGAATGGCTACACCTTC.

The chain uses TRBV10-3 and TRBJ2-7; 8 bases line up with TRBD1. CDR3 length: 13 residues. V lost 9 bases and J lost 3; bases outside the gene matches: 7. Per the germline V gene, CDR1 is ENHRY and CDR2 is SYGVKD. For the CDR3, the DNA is TGTGCCATAGAGGACAGGGAAAGCTACGAGCAGTACTTC. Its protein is CAIEDRESYEQYF.

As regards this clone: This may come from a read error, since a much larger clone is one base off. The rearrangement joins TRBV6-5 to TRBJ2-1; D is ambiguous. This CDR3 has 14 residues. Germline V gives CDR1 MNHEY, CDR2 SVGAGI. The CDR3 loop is CVSSPLLGYNEQFF. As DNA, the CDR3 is TGTGTCAGCAGTCCTCTCTTGGGCTACAATGAGCAGTTCTTC.

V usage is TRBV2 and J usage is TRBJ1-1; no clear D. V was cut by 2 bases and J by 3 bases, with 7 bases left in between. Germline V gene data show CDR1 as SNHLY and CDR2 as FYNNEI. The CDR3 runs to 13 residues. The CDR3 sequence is CASSENLDTEAFF. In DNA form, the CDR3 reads TGTGCCAGCAGTGAAAATCTGGACACTGAAGCTTTCTTT.

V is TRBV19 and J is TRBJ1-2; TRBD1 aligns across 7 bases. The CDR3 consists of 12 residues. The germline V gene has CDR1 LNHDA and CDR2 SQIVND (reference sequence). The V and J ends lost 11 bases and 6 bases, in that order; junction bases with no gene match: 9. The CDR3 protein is CACSQGYHGYTF. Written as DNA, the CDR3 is TGTGCCTGTTCACAGGGGTACCATGGCTACACCTTC.

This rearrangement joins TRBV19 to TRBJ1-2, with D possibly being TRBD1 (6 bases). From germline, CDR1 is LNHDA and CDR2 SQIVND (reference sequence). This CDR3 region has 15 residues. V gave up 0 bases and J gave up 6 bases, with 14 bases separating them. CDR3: CASSIDPDSTHGYTF. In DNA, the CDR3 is TGTGCCAGTAGTATAGACCCGGACAGCACACATGGCTACACCTTC.

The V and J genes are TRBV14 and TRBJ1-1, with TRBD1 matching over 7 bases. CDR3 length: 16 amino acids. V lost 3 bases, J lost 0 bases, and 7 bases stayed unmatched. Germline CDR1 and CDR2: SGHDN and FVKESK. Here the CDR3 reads CASSHLQGVMNTEAFF. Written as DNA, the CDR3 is TGTGCCAGCAGCCACCTCCAGGGGGTAATGAACACTGAAGCTTTCTTT.